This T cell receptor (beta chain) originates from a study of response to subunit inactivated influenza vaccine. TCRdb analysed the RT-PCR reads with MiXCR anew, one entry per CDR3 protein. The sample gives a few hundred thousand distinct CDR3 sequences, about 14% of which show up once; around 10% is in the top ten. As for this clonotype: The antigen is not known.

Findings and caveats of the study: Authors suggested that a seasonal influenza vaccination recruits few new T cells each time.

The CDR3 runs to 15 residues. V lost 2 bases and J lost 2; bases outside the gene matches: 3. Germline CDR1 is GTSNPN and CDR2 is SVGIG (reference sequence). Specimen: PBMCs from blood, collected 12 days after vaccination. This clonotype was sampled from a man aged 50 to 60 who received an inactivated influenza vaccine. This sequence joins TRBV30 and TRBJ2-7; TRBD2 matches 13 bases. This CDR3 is CAWSMTSGGPYEQYF. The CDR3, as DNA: TGTGCCTGGAGTATGACTAGCGGGGGGCCCTACGAGCAGTACTTC.